This entry features one T cell receptor beta chain sequence. Within the sample, other DNA sequences also encode this same CDR3. These data belong to a study of cytomegalovirus exposure and HLA in healthy donors. V lost 2 bases to trimming and J lost 0 bases, with 7 bases between them. The V gene's germline CDR1 is SGHNT and CDR2 YYREEE (reference sequence). This CDR3 has 14 amino acids. In the PCR, 60 Vbeta and 13 Jbeta primers were used. Generated by immunoSEQ multiplex PCR, the TCRdb table keeps only in-frame clones and is missing some. Seen here are 130,000 or so clones, approximately 80% observed once, and the top ten hold more than 1.5%.

The sequence came from a man aged 40-49 years in good health and CMV-seronegative. The rearrangement uses TRBV5-4 and TRBJ2-3; D possibly corresponds to TRBD2 (5 bases). Sequencing input: PBMCs. This chain's CDR3 is CASSFRTSTDTQYF. The CDR3 region has the DNA TGTGCCAGCAGCTTCAGGACTAGCACAGATACGCAGTATTTT.